This passage covers 31 T cell receptor beta chains from one sample sequenced in a study of T cell clones after liver transplantation. Assay used: immunoSEQ multiplex PCR; TCRdb lists only in-frame clones, some missing. The sample records approximately 51,000 clones, less than 90% being singletons. Sequencing was performed on CD8+ T cells from blood, taken 12 months after liver transplant. The receptors shown here come from a human patient who received a liver transplant. Some T cells could come from the graft donor.

This clone was seen only once. The gene calls are TRBV4-2 and TRBJ1-1, with TRBD1 matching over 8 bases. Germline CDR1 reads LGHNA; CDR2 reads YNFKEQ. This CDR3 contains 15 residues. Trimming cost V 0 bases and J 7 bases; bases outside gene matches: 7. The CDR3 bases are TGTGCCAGCAGCCAAGATGCATCGGGACAGGTTGAAGCTTTCTTT. It is translated as CASSQDASGQVEAFF.

The chain joins TRBV28 to TRBJ2-2; 8 bases line up with TRBD1. The CDR3 spans 14 residues. Trimming removed 6 bases from V and 4 bases from J; junction bases left unmatched: 4. CDR1 and CDR2 (germline): MDHEN, SYDVKM. CDR3 sequence (DNA): TGTGCCAGCAGCCAAGACAGGGGCACCGGGGAGCTGTTTTTT. Translated, it gives CASSQDRGTGELFF.

The genes are TRBV7-9 and TRBJ2-3, with D tentatively TRBD1 or TRBD2 (5 bases each). Trimming removed 1 base at V and 0 bases at J, with 11 bases between. The CDR3 is 16 residues long. Germline assignment: CDR1 SEHNR and CDR2 FQNEAQ (reference sequence). The CDR3 is CASSLGGPPSTDTQYF. The CDR3 DNA follows: TGTGCCAGCAGCTTAGGGGGACCCCCAAGCACAGATACGCAGTATTTT.

The chain combines TRBV5-1 with TRBJ1-1, with D possibly matching TRBD1 (6 bases). V lost 4 bases, J lost 0 bases, and 13 bases lay in between. Germline V gene data show CDR1 as SGHRS and CDR2 as YFSETQ. The CDR3 runs to 15 residues. The CDR3 DNA is TGCGCCAGCAGCACCCGAGGGGACATGAACACTGAAGCTTTCTTT. Protein: CASSTRGDMNTEAFF. The full variable domain, rest sourced from reference TRBV5-1 and TRBJ1-1, is KAGVTQTPRYLIKTRGQQVTLSCSPISGHRSVSWYQQTPGQGLQFLFEYFSETQRNKGNFPGRFSGRQFSNSRSEMNVSTLELGDSALYLCASSTRGDMNTEAFFGQGTRLTVV.

V and J are TRBV19 and TRBJ1-1; no clear D. V lost 5 bases and J lost 6, with 10 bases in between. CDR3 length: 12 residues. Germline loops: CDR1 LNHDA, CDR2 SQIVND (reference sequence). The CDR3 DNA reads TGTGCCAGTAGTCCGAGGGCCTCTGAAGCTTTCTTT. Amino acid sequence: CASSPRASEAFF. Supplemented by reference TRBV19 and TRBJ1-1, the full variable domain reads DGGITQSPKYLFRKEGQNVTLSCEQNLNHDAMYWYRQDPGQGLRLIYYSQIVNDFQKGDIAEGYSVSREKKESFPLTVTSAQKNPTAFYLCASSPRASEAFFGQGTRLTVV.

The J gene is TRBJ2-1, the V gene TRBV7-9; 8 bases fit TRBD2. After removal of 2 bases from V and 7 bases from J, the junction contained 7 bases not matched to a gene. This CDR3 contains 15 residues. Per the germline V gene, CDR1 is SEHNR and CDR2 is FQNEAQ (reference sequence). The CDR3 loop reads CASSLPGTRGNEQFF. The DNA of the CDR3 is TGTGCCAGCAGCTTACCCGGGACTAGGGGGAATGAGCAGTTCTTC.

The genes are TRBV27 and TRBJ1-5; 10 bases are a match to TRBD1. The CDR3 has 14 residues. The V segment lost 9 bases and the J segment 5 bases; nucleotides outside the gene matches: 7. Looked up from germline, CDR1 is MNHEY and CDR2 is SMNVEV (reference sequence). CDR3 in amino acids: CASKTGGGDQPQHF. In DNA form, the CDR3 reads TGTGCCAGTAAGACAGGGGGCGGTGATCAGCCCCAGCATTTT.

The rearrangement uses TRBV19 and TRBJ2-2; TRBD1 aligns across 9 bases. CDR3 length: 15 amino acids. The V gene's germline CDR1 is LNHDA and CDR2 SQIVND (reference sequence). V lost 3 bases and J lost 5; bases outside the gene matches: 4. The CDR3 DNA is TGTGCCAGTAGTATTGCGACAGGGGGTACCGGGGAGCTGTTTTTT. As protein: CASSIATGGTGELFF. The complete variable domain, with remaining parts taken from reference TRBV19 and TRBJ2-2, reads DGGITQSPKYLFRKEGQNVTLSCEQNLNHDAMYWYRQDPGQGLRLIYYSQIVNDFQKGDIAEGYSVSREKKESFPLTVTSAQKNPTAFYLCASSIATGGTGELFFGEGSRLTVL.

This clone is a singleton in its sample. The chain recombines TRBV6-1 with TRBJ2-3, with D possibly being TRBD1 (6 bases). The CDR3 is made up of 15 amino acids. Germline CDR1 is MNHNS and CDR2 is SASEGT. V was shortened by 7 bases and J by 4 bases, with 18 bases between the two germline ends. The CDR3 region has the DNA TGTGCCAGCACCGAAGGGGGTATACCCCCAGATACGCAGTATTTT. It translates to CASTEGGIPPDTQYF.

This chain links TRBV7-9 with TRBJ1-2; D remains unclear. Trimming removed 5 bases from V and 5 bases from J, with 12 bases in between. The CDR3 length is 13 residues. Per germline, CDR1 SEHNR and CDR2 FQNEAQ (reference sequence). CDR3 residues: CASSPPDGYGYTF. As DNA, the CDR3 is TGTGCCAGCAGCCCGCCAGATGGGTATGGCTACACCTTC.

V gene TRBV27 combines with J gene TRBJ1-1, with no clear D. This CDR3 comprises 14 residues. Germline V gene lookup returns CDR1 MNHEY and CDR2 SMNVEV (reference sequence). Trimming pared 0 bases from V and 7 bases from J, leaving 12 bases between. The CDR3 DNA reads as TGTGCCAGCAGTTTATCGATCCCGCTACGTGAAGCTTTCTTT. Amino acid sequence: CASSLSIPLREAFF.

The chain carries TRBV19 and TRBJ2-7, with 11 bases that match TRBD2. Germline trimming cut 2 bases from V and 6 bases from J; bases unmatched to any gene: 12. This CDR3 spans 17 amino acids. Germline assignment: CDR1 LNHDA and CDR2 SQIVND (reference sequence). CDR3 region: CASSIKLAGAFPSEQYF. CDR3 nucleotide sequence: TGTGCCAGTAGTATAAAACTAGCGGGAGCATTCCCCTCCGAGCAGTACTTC.

This clone was seen only once. V gene TRBV20-1 combines with J gene TRBJ1-2; D ambiguous. This CDR3 has 10 amino acids. V was shortened by 7 bases and J by 2 bases, with 5 bases between the two germline ends. CDR1 and CDR2 from the germline V gene are DFQATT and SNEGSKA (reference sequence). CDR3 nucleotides: TGCAGTGTCCTGAACTATGGCTACACCTTC. The encoded protein is CSVLNYGYTF.

The V call is TRBV18, the J call TRBJ2-1; a possible D gene is TRBD2 (6 bases). CDR1 KGHSH and CDR2 LQKENI come from the germline V gene. The CDR3 covers 15 residues. V lost 8 bases and J lost 4, with 18 bases in between. In DNA form, the CDR3 reads TGTGCCAGCCACCATCGTCGGAGGGAGTACAATGAGCAGTTCTTC. This codes for CASHHRRREYNEQFF.

This chain connects TRBV27 to TRBJ1-2, with D perhaps matching TRBD1 (5 bases). Trimming stripped 3 bases from V and 7 bases from J, with 15 bases between. The CDR3 runs 14 residues. The germline CDR1 and CDR2 sequences are MNHEY and SMNVEV (reference sequence). The CDR3 coding sequence is TGTGCCAGCAGTTTCCACGGCCAGGGTGTTGGCTACACCTTC. Its translation is CASSFHGQGVGYTF.

The J gene is TRBJ2-5, the V gene TRBV2, with 9 bases lining up with TRBD1. With 1 base clipped from V and 4 bases from J, the junction kept 7 bases outside the gene matches. The V gene's germline CDR1 is SNHLY and CDR2 FYNNEI. The length of the CDR3 is 16 residues. The CDR3 sequence: CASSEVDRGTRETQYF. Written as DNA, the CDR3 is TGTGCCAGCAGTGAAGTTGACAGGGGGACACGAGAGACCCAGTACTTC.

This clone was observed a few times. The chain employs TRBV13 and TRBJ2-4, with 10 nucleotides matching TRBD1. CDR1 is PRHDT, CDR2 FYEKMQ, per germline (reference sequence). The CDR3 runs to 15 residues. The V and J ends lost 0 bases and 5 bases, in that order; junction bases with no gene match: 1. The CDR3: CASSLGGTGENIQYF. In nucleotides, the CDR3 is TGTGCCAGCAGCTTAGGGGGGACAGGGGAAAACATTCAGTACTTC.

This clone has just one count. This chain joins TRBV19 and TRBJ1-5, with D uncertain. The CDR3 spans 14 residues. Germline V gene lookup returns CDR1 LNHDA and CDR2 SQIVND (reference sequence). Trimming stripped 6 bases from V and 4 bases from J, with 13 bases between. The DNA for the CDR3 is TGTGCCAGTAGCCCCATAGGGCTGAATCAGCCCCAGCATTTT. This translates into CASSPIGLNQPQHF.

The V gene is TRBV5-6, the J gene TRBJ2-7; D call uncertain. Germline-derived CDR1 and CDR2 are SGHDT and YYEEEE. Trimming stripped 2 bases from V and 2 bases from J, with 11 bases between. The CDR3 consists of 14 residues. CDR3 bases: TGTGCCAGCAGCTTCAAAGTGAACACCTACGAGCAGTACTTC. Residues: CASSFKVNTYEQYF.

This chain joins TRBV28 and TRBJ2-7; no clear D gene. Germline loops: CDR1 MDHEN, CDR2 SYDVKM. The CDR3 spans 13 residues. Trimming removed 6 bases at V and 0 bases at J, with 9 bases between. The DNA of the CDR3 is TGTGCCAGCAGCCCGGGCGCCTCCTACGAGCAGTACTTC. Translated: CASSPGASYEQYF.

The V gene is TRBV6-5, the J gene TRBJ2-1; D possibly corresponds to TRBD2 (6 bases). Trimming took off 7 bases at V and 4 bases at J, with 11 bases between the two ends. Per germline, CDR1 MNHEY and CDR2 SVGAGI. The CDR3 is made up of 13 amino acids. The CDR3, as DNA: TGTGCCAGCAAGGGCGGGACTTACAATGAGCAGTTCTTC. Translation gives CASKGGTYNEQFF.

This chain uses TRBV10-3 with TRBJ2-1, with 9 bases identical to TRBD2. The CDR3 loop spans 15 amino acids. Germline loops: CDR1 ENHRY, CDR2 SYGVKD. Trimming at V came to 3 bases and at J to 5 bases, leaving 5 bases not matched to a gene. This chain's CDR3 is CAISEGAGGHNEQFF. The CDR3 DNA reads as TGTGCCATCAGTGAAGGAGCGGGAGGACACAATGAGCAGTTCTTC.

This clone was recorded only once. The gene calls are TRBV5-6 and TRBJ2-2; D assignment may be TRBD1 or TRBD2 (5 bases each). V was clipped by 1 base and J by 6 bases, with 16 bases between them. CDR3 length: 16 residues. Per the germline V gene, CDR1 is SGHDT and CDR2 is YYEEEE. Here the CDR3 reads CASSLKSGGDPGELFF. The CDR3 nucleotides read TGTGCCAGCAGCTTGAAATCTGGGGGTGACCCCGGGGAGCTGTTTTTT.

This clone was detected once. The chain recombines TRBV4-1 with TRBJ2-7; D perhaps matches TRBD2 (5 bases). V was pared by 1 base and J by 0 bases, with 16 bases between. The V gene's germline CDR1 is MGHRA and CDR2 YSYEKL. The CDR3 contains 17 residues. CDR3: CASSQVSAGEFSYEQYF. As DNA, the CDR3 is TGCGCCAGCAGCCAAGTAAGTGCGGGTGAGTTCTCCTACGAGCAGTACTTC.

This clone was observed a single time. The chain is built from TRBV6-5 and TRBJ2-7; 8 bases map to TRBD1. CDR1 and CDR2 (germline): MNHEY, SVGAGI. V lost 7 bases to trimming and J lost 2 bases; unmatched junction nucleotides: 4. The CDR3 sequence is 13 residues long. The CDR3 region is CASTLQGAYEQYF. In nucleotides, the CDR3 is TGTGCCAGCACCCTACAGGGGGCCTACGAGCAGTACTTC.

V gene TRBV20-1 combines with J gene TRBJ2-7; unclear D gene. Germline CDR1 DFQATT, CDR2 SNEGSKA (reference sequence). The CDR3 consists of 11 residues. V was cut by 2 bases and J by 4 bases, with 6 bases left in between. In DNA form, the CDR3 reads TGCAGTGCTAGACGGAGTTACGAGCAGTACTTC. This gives the protein CSARRSYEQYF.

The rearrangement uses TRBV27 and TRBJ2-5; TRBD1 matches at 9 bases. With 3 bases clipped from V and 5 bases from J, the junction kept 10 bases outside the gene matches. Germline-derived CDR1 and CDR2 are MNHEY and SMNVEV (reference sequence). CDR3 length equals 16 residues. The CDR3 loop is CASSFRTGDFQETQYF. CDR3 coding DNA: TGTGCCAGCAGTTTCCGGACAGGGGATTTCCAGGAGACCCAGTACTTC.

The rearrangement links TRBV19 to TRBJ2-1, with unresolved D. The CDR3 has 13 residues. Germline V CDR1 and CDR2: LNHDA, SQIVND (reference sequence). Trimming took 9 bases from V and 7 from J, leaving 16 bases between them. In DNA form, the CDR3 reads TGTGCCAGCAACCCCCTTATCGGGAATGAGCAGTTCTTC. It yields the protein CASNPLIGNEQFF.

V and J are TRBV5-4 and TRBJ2-7, with D possibly TRBD1 on 6 matching bases. Germline values: CDR1 SGHNT, CDR2 YYREEE (reference sequence). V lost 3 bases to trimming and J lost 3 bases, with 10 bases between them. This CDR3 is built from 13 residues. CDR3 protein: CASSYRDDYEQYF. In DNA form, the CDR3 reads TGTGCCAGCAGCTACAGGGACGACTACGAGCAGTACTTC.

The V gene is TRBV19, the J gene TRBJ1-2; 9 bases agree with TRBD1. The CDR3 is 13 amino acids. Losses at the gene ends were 5 bases for V and 8 bases for J; bases not matched to a gene: 6. Germline loops: CDR1 LNHDA, CDR2 SQIVND (reference sequence). The CDR3 region has the DNA TGTGCCAGTAGTGCAACAGGGGGCTGGGGCTACACCTTC. Amino acid sequence: CASSATGGWGYTF.

The chain is built from TRBV6-5 and TRBJ2-7; D is undetermined. Germline CDR1 is MNHEY and CDR2 is SVGAGI. The V and J ends lost 6 bases and 5 bases respectively, with 20 bases between them. This CDR3 spans 15 amino acids. Written as DNA, the CDR3 is TGTGCCAGCAGCACCTTTGGGCCAGGTCGCAACGAGCAGTACTTC. It translates to CASSTFGPGRNEQYF.